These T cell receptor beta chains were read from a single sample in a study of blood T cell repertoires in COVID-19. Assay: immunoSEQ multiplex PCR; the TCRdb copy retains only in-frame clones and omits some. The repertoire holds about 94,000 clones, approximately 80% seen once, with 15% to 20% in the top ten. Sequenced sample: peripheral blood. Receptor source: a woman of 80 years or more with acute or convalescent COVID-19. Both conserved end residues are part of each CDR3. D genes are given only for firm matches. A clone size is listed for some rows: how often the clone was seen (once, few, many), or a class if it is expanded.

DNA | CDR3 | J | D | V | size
TGTGCCAGCATGAGGTGGCTCAATTCACCCCTCCACTTT | CASMRWLNSPLHF | TRBJ1-6 | - | TRBV12-3/TRBV12-4 | -
TGTGCCAGCAGCTTAGTAGGTGACCGGGACAGGGACTATGGCTACACCTTC | CASSLVGDRDRDYGYTF | TRBJ1-2 | TRBD1 | TRBV11-3 | -
TGCGCCAGCAGCCAAGATCAGACTAGCGGCTACAATGAGCAGTTCTTC | CASSQDQTSGYNEQFF | TRBJ2-1 | TRBD2 | TRBV4-1 | -
TGTGCCTGGAGTGTACTGAGCACTGAGCAGTTCTTC | CAWSVLSTEQFF | TRBJ2-1 | - | TRBV30 | -
TGTGCCAGTAGACTGCGGGCGGCGAGCTCTGGAAACACCATATATTTT | CASRLRAASSGNTIYF | TRBJ1-3 | - | TRBV19 | few
TGTGCCAGCAGCTGGAAGGGGGGGGTGGATGGCTACACCTTC | CASSWKGGVDGYTF | TRBJ1-2 | - | TRBV5-4 | -
TGTGCCAGCAGCCCAGTTGACAGGACCAACTATGGCTACACCTTC | CASSPVDRTNYGYTF | TRBJ1-2 | - | TRBV5-6 | -
TGTGCCAGCAGTTTCGACAGGGCCCCCTACGAGCAGTACTTC | CASSFDRAPYEQYF | TRBJ2-7 | TRBD1 | TRBV6-5 | -
TGTGCCAGTAGTAGGGGGGACTCGTCAGTTCCCTACAATGAGCAGTTCTTC | CASSRGDSSVPYNEQFF | TRBJ2-1 | - | TRBV19 | -
TGTGCCAGCGAGGGGGACACCACCGGGGAGCTGTTTTTT | CASEGDTTGELFF | TRBJ2-2 | - | TRBV27 | -
TGCGCCAGCAGCCAAGCTTCAGATACGCAGTATTTT | CASSQASDTQYF | TRBJ2-3 | - | TRBV4-1 | -
TGTGCCAGCTCACAATCGACAGATGATTACGAGCAGTACTTC | CASSQSTDDYEQYF | TRBJ2-7 | - | TRBV18 | -
TGTGCCAGCAGACCCACAGGGATAGAGGGCTACACCTTC | CASRPTGIEGYTF | TRBJ1-2 | - | TRBV3-1/TRBV3-2 | -
TGCGCCAGCAGCCAAGAACCATTGACAGCTAACTATGGCTACACCTTC | CASSQEPLTANYGYTF | TRBJ1-2 | - | TRBV4-1 | few
TGTGCCAGTAGCCTCCGGGGGGGGCGGACTAACTATGGCTACACCTTC | CASSLRGGRTNYGYTF | TRBJ1-2 | - | TRBV19 | -
TGTGCCTGGGATGAAACAGGGTCCGGAAACACCATATATTTT | CAWDETGSGNTIYF | TRBJ1-3 | - | TRBV30 | -
TGCAGTGCTAGTTCGAGCGGGGGTAGGGCCGGGGAGCTGTTTTTT | CSASSSGGRAGELFF | TRBJ2-2 | TRBD2 | TRBV20-1 | -
TGTGCCAACCCCCAGGGGGCTGGGGCCAACGTCCTGACTTTC | CANPQGAGANVLTF | TRBJ2-6 | TRBD1 | TRBV2 | -
TGTGCCAGCAGTGACAGGGGCAACTATGGCTACACCTTC | CASSDRGNYGYTF | TRBJ1-2 | - | TRBV2 | -
TGCGCCAGCAGCTTTACCGGGTCTAACTCCTACGAGCAGTACTTC | CASSFTGSNSYEQYF | TRBJ2-7 | - | TRBV5-1 | -
TGTGCCAGCAGCCCCCAAGGGGCGTTTCAAGAGACCCAGTACTTC | CASSPQGAFQETQYF | TRBJ2-5 | - | TRBV7-2 | -
TGTGCCAGTTTCGGGGGGGGTAACTGGGCCAACGTCCTGACTTTC | CASFGGGNWANVLTF | TRBJ2-6 | TRBD2 | TRBV19 | -
TGTGCCAGCAGCCAAGATCGCGGGATTTTTGAGACCCAGTACTTC | CASSQDRGIFETQYF | TRBJ2-5 | - | TRBV14 | -
TGTGCCAGCAGTGCCGGGACACCTTACGAGCAGTACTTC | CASSAGTPYEQYF | TRBJ2-7 | - | TRBV12-3/TRBV12-4 | -
TGCAGCGTCGCGAACTACAATGAGCAGTTCTTC | CSVANYNEQFF | TRBJ2-1 | - | TRBV29-1 | -